These 15 T cell receptor beta chains were all obtained from the same sample, sequenced in a study of OX40 agonist ivuxolimab in advanced cancers. Libraries were constructed by the immunoSEQ multiplex PCR assay. Not all clones reach the TCRdb copy of this immuneACCESS table, which keeps in-frame sequences only. Checked studies attribute under half of the gap to unresolved V genes and leave the rest unexplained. The sample table shows roughly 46,000 clones, and around nine tenths are seen once. The ten largest make up about 0.58% of the sample. Sequenced here: CD4+ or CD8+ T cells sorted from blood, sampled in a trial of the OX40 agonist ivuxolimab. The origin of the receptors is an adult with an advanced solid tumor such as melanoma, head and neck, liver or kidney cancer.

The gene calls are TRBV5-1 and TRBJ2-3, with TRBD1 matching 8 bases. This CDR3 comprises 15 residues. Germline V lookup: CDR1 SGHRS, CDR2 YFSETQ. Trimming removed 4 bases from V and 3 bases from J; junction bases left unmatched: 7. CDR3 in amino acids: CASSRTGTGTDTQYF. The CDR3 nucleotides are TGCGCCAGCAGCCGGACAGGGACTGGGACAGATACGCAGTATTTT. The entire variable domain, with the rest obtained from reference TRBV5-1 and TRBJ2-3, is as follows: KAGVTQTPRYLIKTRGQQVTLSCSPISGHRSVSWYQQTPGQGLQFLFEYFSETQRNKGNFPGRFSGRQFSNSRSEMNVSTLELGDSALYLCASSRTGTGTDTQYFGPGTRLTVL.

J is TRBJ1-1 and V is TRBV6-5, with a weak D call TRBD1 (5 bases). V gave up 2 bases and J gave up 4 bases, with 14 bases separating them. Per germline, CDR1 MNHEY and CDR2 SVGAGI. The CDR3 has 15 residues. The CDR3 DNA sequence: TGTGCCAGCAGTTACACCAGGGTTGGTTCCACTGAAGCTTTCTTT. Its protein is CASSYTRVGSTEAFF.

This chain uses TRBV27 with TRBJ1-2; 7 bases align to TRBD1. The CDR3 extends over 14 amino acids. From germline, CDR1 is MNHEY and CDR2 SMNVEV (reference sequence). The V gene end was trimmed by 0 bases and the J gene end by 7 bases; junction bases not matched to a gene: 5. CDR3 DNA: TGTGCCAGCAGTTTATCGGAGGGGGCCGGTGGCTACACCTTC. Its protein is CASSLSEGAGGYTF.

The rearrangement joins TRBV29-1 to TRBJ2-7; TRBD1 matches 12 bases. The CDR3 runs 15 residues. V dropped 6 bases and J dropped 6; count of bases not matched to a gene: 12. Germline V gene lookup returns CDR1 SQVTM and CDR2 ANQGSEA. The CDR3 DNA reads as TGCAGCGTACTAAGGGGGACAGGGGGCAGGGGCGAGCAGTACTTC. Its protein is CSVLRGTGGRGEQYF.

The chain employs TRBV4-1 and TRBJ1-4, with TRBD1 matching 7 bases. V gave up 1 base and J gave up 0 bases; unmatched junction bases: 5. The CDR3 has 17 residues. The germline V gene encodes CDR1 MGHRA and CDR2 YSYEKL. The CDR3 region has the DNA TGCGCCAGCAGCCAAGGCAGGGGGGATCCAACTAATGAAAAACTGTTTTTT. It codes for CASSQGRGDPTNEKLFF.

The V gene is TRBV9, the J gene TRBJ1-4, with no clear D. CDR1 and CDR2 (germline): SGDLS, YYNGEE. With 0 bases removed from V and 7 bases from J, the gap between germline ends came to 13 bases. The CDR3 length is 15 residues. The CDR3 DNA sequence: TGTGCCAGCAGCGTAGGGGGTGGGTTCAGTGAAAAACTGTTTTTT. As protein: CASSVGGGFSEKLFF. The full variable domain, in which reference TRBV9 and TRBJ1-4 provide the parts outside the CDR3, is DSGVTQTPKHLITATGQRVTLRCSPRSGDLSVYWYQQSLDQGLQFLIQYYNGEERAKGNILERFSAQQFPDLHSELNLSSLELGDSALYFCASSVGGGFSEKLFFGSGTQLSVL.

The CDR3 reads CASSGQVQETQYF. The CDR3 DNA sequence: TGTGCCAGCAGCGGACAGGTCCAAGAGACCCAGTACTTC. The chain combines TRBV6-5 with TRBJ2-5; 7 nucleotides align to TRBD1. Unmatched junction bases numbered 2, after V lost 6 bases and J lost 1 base. The CDR3 sequence is 13 residues long. Germline CDR1 MNHEY, CDR2 SVGAGI.

The rearrangement links TRBV18 to TRBJ1-4, with D perhaps matching TRBD1 (6 bases). This CDR3 is 15 amino acids long. Between the trimmed V and J ends, which lost 6 bases and 2 bases, there was a span of 13 bases. The germline V gene encodes CDR1 KGHSH and CDR2 LQKENI. The CDR3 DNA follows: TGTGCCAGCTCCCCGGGGGGCACTACTAATGAAAAACTGTTTTTT. Residues: CASSPGGTTNEKLFF.

The chain joins TRBV28 to TRBJ2-2, with 10 nucleotides matching TRBD2. Germline CDR1 and CDR2: MDHEN and SYDVKM. The trim removed 3 bases at V and 4 bases at J, leaving 2 bases unmatched. CDR3 length: 15 residues. In DNA, the CDR3 is TGTGCCAGCAGTTTCTTAGCGGGAGGCACCGGGGAGCTGTTTTTT. It is translated as CASSFLAGGTGELFF.

This clone was picked up one time. The V and J genes are TRBV29-1 and TRBJ2-4, with TRBD2 as a possible D gene (6 bases). The germline gives CDR1 SQVTM, CDR2 ANQGSEA. The CDR3 extends over 11 amino acids. Here the CDR3 DNA reads TGCGCGGGGACGCAGATGAACATTCAGTACTTC. Its protein is CAGTQMNIQYF.

A single count supports this clone. The chain uses TRBV5-8 and TRBJ1-1, with 7 bases identical to TRBD1. Germline V lookup: CDR1 SGHTS, CDR2 YDEGEE. This CDR3 spans 13 amino acids. With 6 bases clipped from V and 11 bases from J, the junction kept 13 bases outside the gene matches. The CDR3 coding sequence is TGTGCCAGCACCCCCTCCCAGGGGGGTATGGCTTTCTTT. Translating it yields CASTPSQGGMAFF.

The chain has TRBV6-1 and TRBJ1-6, with D uncertain. Trimming shortened V by 3 bases and J by 7 bases, and 7 bases separated the two germline ends. The germline gives CDR1 MNHNS, CDR2 SASEGT. The length of the CDR3 is 13 residues. The CDR3 reads CASSDQRNSPLHF. CDR3 DNA: TGTGCCAGCAGTGACCAGAGGAATTCACCCCTCCACTTT.

This chain joins TRBV10-1 and TRBJ2-5, with a possible D match to TRBD2 (5 bases). CDR3 size: 16 residues. V dropped 5 bases and J dropped 3 bases, with 19 bases sitting between them. Per the germline V gene, CDR1 is WNHNN and CDR2 is SYGVQD (reference sequence). The CDR3 is CASSFIRALTKETQYF. The DNA for the CDR3 is TGCGCCAGCAGTTTTATTAGGGCCTTGACTAAAGAGACCCAGTACTTC.

This chain joins TRBV28 and TRBJ2-6; tentative D call: TRBD1 (6 bases). The germline V gene has CDR1 MDHEN and CDR2 SYDVKM. The CDR3 length is 12 residues. V gave up 10 bases and J gave up 3 bases, with 7 bases separating them. CDR3 amino acids: CAIRGGANVLTF. DNA of the CDR3: TGTGCCATCAGGGGTGGGGCCAACGTCCTGACTTTC.

V usage is TRBV27 and J usage is TRBJ2-3, with 7 bases identical to TRBD2. CDR1 is MNHEY, CDR2 SMNVEV, per germline (reference sequence). The V gene end was trimmed by 6 bases and the J gene end by 0 bases; junction bases not matched to a gene: 15. This CDR3 is 18 amino acids long. CDR3 in amino acids: CASSEEMPGGTSTDTQYF. The CDR3 region has the DNA TGTGCCAGCAGCGAGGAGATGCCGGGAGGAACTAGCACAGATACGCAGTATTTT.